A single sample is the source of the 2 T cell receptor beta chains below, sequenced in a study of OX40 agonist ivuxolimab in advanced cancers. Sequencing used immunoSEQ multiplex PCR; TCRdb keeps in-frame clones, though not all of them. The data hold some 50,000 clones, with around 90% observed a single time. Sequenced here: CD4+ or CD8+ T cells sorted from blood, sampled in a trial of the OX40 agonist ivuxolimab. Receptors were obtained from an adult with an advanced solid tumor such as melanoma, head and neck, liver or kidney cancer.

V usage is TRBV11-2 and J usage is TRBJ2-7; D not certain. Germline CDR1 is SGHAT and CDR2 is FQNNGV. The CDR3 contains 13 residues. Trimming stripped 1 base from V and 3 bases from J, with 7 bases between. As DNA, the CDR3 is TGTGCCAGCAGCTTAGGGGCAGACTACGAGCAGTACTTC. Amino acids: CASSLGADYEQYF. The full variable domain, completed using reference TRBV11-2 and TRBJ2-7, is EAGVAQSPRYKIIEKRQSVAFWCNPISGHATLYWYQQILGQGPKLLIQFQNNGVVDDSQLPKDRFSAERLKGVDSTLKIQPAKLEDSAVYLCASSLGADYEQYFGPGTRLTVT.

This chain connects TRBV28 to TRBJ2-3; D remains unclear. The CDR3 loop spans 14 amino acids. Germline lookup yields CDR1 MDHEN and CDR2 SYDVKM. V was shortened by 3 bases and J by 6 bases, with 13 bases between the two germline ends. Here the CDR3 reads CASSFSTPRDTQYF. CDR3 DNA sequence: TGTGCCAGCAGTTTCAGTACACCCCGGGATACGCAGTATTTT.